This T cell receptor beta chain emerged from a study of T-cell reconstitution after alpha-beta-depleted transplantation in children. TCRbeta library construction was performed incorporating unique molecular identifiers. TCRdb used MiXCR to reprocess the PCR reads, holding one entry per CDR3 protein. The sample lists 490,000 or so distinct CDR3 sequences; 9.5% to 15% were seen once. Germline V gene lookup returns CDR1 LGHDT and CDR2 YNNKEL (reference sequence). CDR3 length equals 13 residues. Trimming shortened V by 6 bases and J by 6 bases, and 14 bases separated the two germline ends. The specimen comprised PBMCs from the stem cell graft donor, sampled from the stem cell graft. The sequence was obtained from a human donor who donated a stem cell graft to a child with combined immunodeficiency. The chain uses TRBV3-1 and TRBJ1-2; no clear D gene. DNA for the CDR3: TGTGCCAGCAGGGGTGGCAGAAGTCATGGCTACACCTTC. The encoded protein is CASRGGRSHGYTF.